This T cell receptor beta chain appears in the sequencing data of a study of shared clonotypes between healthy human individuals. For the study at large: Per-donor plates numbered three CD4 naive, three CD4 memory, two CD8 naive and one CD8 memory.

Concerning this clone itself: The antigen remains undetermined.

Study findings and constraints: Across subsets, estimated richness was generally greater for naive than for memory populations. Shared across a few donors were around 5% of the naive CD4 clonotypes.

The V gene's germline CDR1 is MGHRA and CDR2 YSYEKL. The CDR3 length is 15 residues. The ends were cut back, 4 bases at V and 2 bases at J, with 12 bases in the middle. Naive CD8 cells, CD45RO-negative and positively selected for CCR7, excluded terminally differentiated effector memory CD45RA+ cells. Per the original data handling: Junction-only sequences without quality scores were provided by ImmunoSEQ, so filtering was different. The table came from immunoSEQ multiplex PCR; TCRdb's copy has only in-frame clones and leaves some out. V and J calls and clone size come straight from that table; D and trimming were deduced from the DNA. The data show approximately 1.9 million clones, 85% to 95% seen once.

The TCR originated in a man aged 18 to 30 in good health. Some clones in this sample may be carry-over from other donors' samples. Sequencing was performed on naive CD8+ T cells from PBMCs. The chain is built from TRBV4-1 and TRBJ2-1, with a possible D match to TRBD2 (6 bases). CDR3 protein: CASSLAARTYNEQFF. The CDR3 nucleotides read TGCGCCAGCAGCCTAGCGGCCCGCACCTACAATGAGCAGTTCTTC.